This T cell receptor (beta chain) stems from a study of vaccination and CD4 T cells after COVID-19. Overall study context: The convalescents comprised six males and four females, two of them Hispanic. Post-COVID draws followed diagnosis by a median around 100 days (range 35 to 161).

The CDR3 is 16 amino acids. J gave up 5 bases and V 4 bases, and 10 bases lay outside the gene matches. The V gene's germline CDR1 is SGHRS and CDR2 YFSETQ. A word on this clonotype: Its antigen is unidentified.

Treatment described: roughly ten-day PBMC culture with coronavirus spike peptide pools or control peptides (ViraFEST assay). Before the COVID-19 pandemic (2011-2018), CD4+ T cells were obtained from the unexposed donor. Where cell yield allowed, unexposed-donor CD4+ T cells were probed with SARS-CoV-2 S/N and four cold-coronavirus spikes. Scientists ran DNA taken from cultured CD4+ T cells through the Oncomine TCR Beta short-read assay for sequencing. A single record per CDR3 protein comes from TCRdb applying MiXCR to the PCR reads. The table includes roughly 7,000 distinct CDR3 sequences, 35% to 40% detected once.

The source material was CD4+ T cells from blood, cultured in vitro. The source is a human donor in good health. The chain employs TRBV5-1 and TRBJ2-2; 8 bases are a match to TRBD2. CDR3 coding DNA: TGCGCCAGCAGCCCTCTCCCGGGACTAGGTACCGGGGAGCTGTTTTTT. The encoded protein is CASSPLPGLGTGELFF.